A selection of T cell receptor beta chains follows, all from one sample in a study of blood T cell repertoires in COVID-19. Generated by immunoSEQ multiplex PCR, the TCRdb table keeps only in-frame clones and is missing some. The table records 250,000 to 350,000 clones, over 85% of them present only once. The specimen sequenced was PBMCs or T cells enriched from blood (not recorded which). The receptors stem from a man between 60 and 70 years old who had recovered from COVID-19. CDR3s leave out the opening cysteine and the closing phenylalanine or tryptophan.

TRBJ2-1 TRBV30 AVLEGGNEQF
TRBJ1-5 TRBV19 ASSIIPTGGRRFMSNQPQH
TRBJ1-2 TRBV24-1 ATSDSTGWGLGYT
TRBJ2-1 TRBV12-5 ASGLGTSGRSYNEQF
TRBJ2-1 TRBV11-2 ASSLTQVHNNEQF
TRBJ1-1 TRBV6-5 ASSRDTGGTEAF
TRBJ1-2 TRBV19 ASSIASQATYGYT
TRBJ2-1 TRBV6-6 ATKNPTGVNEQF
TRBJ2-3 TRBV7-2 ASSLAGGTDTQY
TRBJ1-4 TRBV24-1 ATNTGARSEKLF
TRBJ1-2 TRBV6-5 ASSTITTGNYGYT
TRBJ1-1 TRBV28 ASSSPGGKAF
TRBJ1-2 TRBV4-1 ASSQGLLRGHYGYT
TRBJ1-2 TRBV27 ASRGTGANYGYT
TRBJ1-5 TRBV28 ASSLHGYSNQPQH
TRBJ1-1 TRBV4-2 ASSQERQGEAF
TRBJ1-2 TRBV11-3 ASSFSSTEIYGYT
TRBJ1-3 TRBV19 ASSTPGLSSGNTIY
TRBJ2-1 TRBV24-1 ATSDLPTSGRYNEQF
TRBJ2-7 TRBV6-1 ASSDLGQAYEQY
TRBJ1-3 TRBV7-9 ASTNGGRGQGGGIY
TRBJ1-2 TRBV7-9 ASSQGQWDTNYGYT
TRBJ2-3 TRBV18 ASSPRFSQY
TRBJ2-5 TRBV11-2 ASSLDWLTQETQY
TRBJ1-4 TRBV20-1 SASQATNEKLF
TRBJ2-1 TRBV5-4 ASSLGNSRGFYNEQF
TRBJ2-5 TRBV29-1 SLGQGHRETQY
TRBJ2-1 TRBV7-8 ASSAGRQNYNEQF
TRBJ1-5 TRBV6-5 ASSGQGGQPQH
TRBJ1-4 TRBV4-3 ASSHGIGGADEKLF
TRBJ1-5 TRBV27 ASRGSGGGYNQPQH
TRBJ1-4 TRBV27 ASSPNPGTGTIKLF
TRBJ2-7 TRBV25-1 ASKKTGSPSYEQY
TRBJ2-5 TRBV19 ASSGPGIQETQY
TRBJ2-7 TRBV7-2 ASSLMTRFYEQY
TRBJ2-1 TRBV3-1/TRBV3-2 ASSPYRGRGDEQF
TRBJ1-4 TRBV27 ASSLGQEATNEKLF
TRBJ1-6 TRBV18 ASSPGQRYNSPLH
TRBJ2-2 TRBV3-1/TRBV3-2 ASSLMVGAAGELF
TRBJ1-6 TRBV6-5 ASNTGTMDSPLH
TRBJ1-1 TRBV9 ASSVTGGQPPEAF
TRBJ1-4 TRBV18 ASSPRGEAEKLF
TRBJ2-5 TRBV27 ASSEGPRGTQY
TRBJ2-2 TRBV3-1/TRBV3-2 ASSPGQGGTGELF
TRBJ1-4 TRBV5-4 ASSLWPGGVTNEKLF